Sequencing of this T cell receptor (beta chain) was carried out in a study of OX40 agonist ivuxolimab in advanced cancers. Looking at the study overall: It was permissible to have had prior anti-PD-1, anti-PD-L1 or anti-CTLA-4 therapy, and around 41% had some.

Whole-study findings and limits: Undetermined was the antigen specificity of the expanded peripheral T cells.

For this clone: Its antigen remains unknown.

TCRdb's table, derived via immunoSEQ multiplex PCR, lists solely in-frame clones and lacks some. There are approximately 82,000 clones in the sample; more than 70% occur only once, and over 8% lies in the top ten. The material sequenced was CD4+ or CD8+ T cells sorted from blood, taken in a trial of the OX40 agonist ivuxolimab. This sequence originates from an adult with an advanced solid tumor such as melanoma, head and neck, liver or kidney cancer.

The CDR3 loop reads CASTAGTGETDTQYF. The CDR3 DNA reads TGTGCCAGCACCGCCGGGACAGGGGAGACAGATACGCAGTATTTT. The rearrangement joins TRBV6-1 to TRBJ2-3; 10 bases are shared with TRBD1. Germline loops: CDR1 MNHNS, CDR2 SASEGT. The CDR3 has 15 residues. After removal of 7 bases from V and 3 bases from J, the junction contained 7 bases not matched to a gene.